Given below is one TCR beta chain in context. As yet, its antigen is unknown. The CDR3 end lies 3 residues beyond the end of the read and is filled in from the germline J gene. CDR1 and CDR2 from the germline V gene are SGHTA and FQGTGA. V trimming: 5 bases; J trimming: 6 bases; junction bases outside the gene matches: 5. CDR3 length: 14 residues. The data were obtained in a study of T cells in women clearing cervical HPV infection. At the level of the study: Controls were women whose single incident HPV16 infection cleared within 12 months without precancer or cancer. Overall study results and limits: TRBV6-7 relative abundance averaged 0.11% in cases and roughly 0.17% in controls. CIN3+ cases had significantly higher TCR richness than controls; evenness did not differ.

Generated by immunoSEQ multiplex PCR, the TCRdb table keeps only in-frame clones and is missing some. The listing contains under 40,000 clones. HPV was found by MY09/MY11 PCR and dot-blot genotyping. The rearrangement joins TRBV7-3 to TRBJ2-1; the match to TRBD2 covers 9 bases. Sequenced material: blood buffy coat. The clonotype originates from a woman between 18 and 70 years old with a cervical HPV16 infection that either progressed to CIN3+ or cleared (not recorded which). CDR3 in amino acids: CASSPGTSPNEQFF. CDR3 bases read: TGTGCCAGCAGCCCCGGGACTAGCCCCAATGAG.